This T cell receptor (beta chain) was captured by sequencing in a study of Graves' ophthalmopathy and Graves' hyperthyroidism. Moderate-to-severe activity, CAS at least 3, NOSPECS at least 4 and duration under 3 months characterized donors with ophthalmopathy. This clonotype was detected many times. As the template, RNA transcripts were used to amplify TCR beta CDR3 regions. Second-round multiplex PCR came after first-round RT-PCR with HTBI primers. TCRdb re-analysed the multiplex PCR reads in MiXCR, keeping a single row per CDR3 protein. Of approximately 210,000 distinct CDR3 sequences in the sample, around 30% are singletons; the top ten hold around 9.8%. Sequenced input: peripheral blood. The receptor was isolated from a middle-aged man with Graves' ophthalmopathy.

This chain's CDR3 is CSARMSTARAEAFF. DNA for the CDR3: TGCAGTGCTAGAATGTCTACGGCGAGGGCTGAAGCTTTCTTT. The rearrangement uses TRBV20-1 and TRBJ1-1, with D unresolved. CDR3 length: 14 amino acids. Germline CDR1 DFQATT, CDR2 SNEGSKA (reference sequence). V was cut by 2 bases and J by 6 bases, with 16 bases left in between.